Each of the 3 T cell receptor beta chains below was sequenced from the same sample in a study of T cell responses to AZD1222 COVID-19 vaccine (dated by TCRdb to the early 2020s). Library preparation was by the immunoSEQ multiplex PCR assay. Drawn from immuneACCESS, this table holds only the in-frame rearrangements with V and J called that TCRdb kept. Clones are partly lost; checked studies trace under half to an unresolved V gene and leave the rest unexplained. This sample holds some 90,000 clones; 88% were observed only once. The ten most abundant clones make up 16% of the sample. In light of the paper, this sample's time point label describes: baseline before first vaccination. The sequenced sample was peripheral blood, obtained on day 0 of AZD1222 vaccination. All receptors come from an adult in good health.

V usage is TRBV7-8 and J usage is TRBJ2-7; 7 nucleotides line up with TRBD1. V trimming: 6 bases; J trimming: 3 bases; junction bases outside the gene matches: 8. Germline V gene lookup returns CDR1 SGHVS and CDR2 FQNEAQ. The CDR3 loop spans 14 amino acids. Here the CDR3 DNA reads TGTGCCAGCAGGAGGTCGACAGGGCACTACGAGCAGTACTTC. Translated, it gives CASRRSTGHYEQYF.

The gene calls are TRBV29-1 and TRBJ2-2, with 10 positions matching TRBD1. Germline CDR1 reads SQVTM; CDR2 reads ANQGSEA. The CDR3 totals 13 residues. The V gene end was trimmed by 7 bases and the J gene end by 7 bases; junction bases not matched to a gene: 6. The CDR3 DNA is TGCAGCGGCGGGACAGGGGAGGGCGGGGAGCTGTTTTTT. It encodes CSGGTGEGGELFF.

Only one count was recorded for this clone. The CDR3 loop is CATSMDRIYGYTF. The CDR3 DNA sequence: TGTGCCACCAGCATGGACAGAATCTATGGCTACACCTTC. The chain combines TRBV15 with TRBJ1-2, with a possible D match to TRBD1 (6 bases). The CDR3 runs to 13 residues. Germline-derived CDR1 and CDR2 are LNHNV and YYDKDF (reference sequence). The ends were cut back, 4 bases at V and 4 bases at J, with 10 bases in the middle.